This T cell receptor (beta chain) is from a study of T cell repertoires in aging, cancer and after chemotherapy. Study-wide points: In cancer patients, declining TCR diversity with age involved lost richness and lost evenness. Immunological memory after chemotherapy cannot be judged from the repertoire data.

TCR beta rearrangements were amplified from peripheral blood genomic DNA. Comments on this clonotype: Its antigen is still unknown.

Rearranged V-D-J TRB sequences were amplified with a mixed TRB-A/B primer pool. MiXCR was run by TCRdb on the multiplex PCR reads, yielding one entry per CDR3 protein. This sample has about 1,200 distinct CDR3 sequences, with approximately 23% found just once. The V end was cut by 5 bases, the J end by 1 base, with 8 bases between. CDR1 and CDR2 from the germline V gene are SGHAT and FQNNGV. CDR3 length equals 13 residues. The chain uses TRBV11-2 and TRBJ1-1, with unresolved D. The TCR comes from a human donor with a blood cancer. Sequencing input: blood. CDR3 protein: CASSGWWNTEAFF. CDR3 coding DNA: TGTGCCAGCAGCGGATGGTGGAACACTGAAGCTTTCTTT.